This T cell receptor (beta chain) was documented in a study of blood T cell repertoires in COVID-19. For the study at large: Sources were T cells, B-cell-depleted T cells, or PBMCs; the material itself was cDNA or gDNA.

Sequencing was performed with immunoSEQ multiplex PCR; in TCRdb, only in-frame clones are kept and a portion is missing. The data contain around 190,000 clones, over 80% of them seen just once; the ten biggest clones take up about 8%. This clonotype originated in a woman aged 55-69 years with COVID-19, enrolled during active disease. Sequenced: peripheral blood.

The DNA for the CDR3 is TGTGCCAGCAGTCCGACAGGGCCCTACGGCTACACCTTC. It codes for CASSPTGPYGYTF. The chain uses TRBV6-4 and TRBJ1-2, with TRBD1 identical over 7 bases. Germline V gene sequence: CDR1 MRHNA, CDR2 SNTAGT. This CDR3 region has 13 residues. V shed 5 bases, J shed 8 bases, and the junction held 8 bases outside the gene matches.